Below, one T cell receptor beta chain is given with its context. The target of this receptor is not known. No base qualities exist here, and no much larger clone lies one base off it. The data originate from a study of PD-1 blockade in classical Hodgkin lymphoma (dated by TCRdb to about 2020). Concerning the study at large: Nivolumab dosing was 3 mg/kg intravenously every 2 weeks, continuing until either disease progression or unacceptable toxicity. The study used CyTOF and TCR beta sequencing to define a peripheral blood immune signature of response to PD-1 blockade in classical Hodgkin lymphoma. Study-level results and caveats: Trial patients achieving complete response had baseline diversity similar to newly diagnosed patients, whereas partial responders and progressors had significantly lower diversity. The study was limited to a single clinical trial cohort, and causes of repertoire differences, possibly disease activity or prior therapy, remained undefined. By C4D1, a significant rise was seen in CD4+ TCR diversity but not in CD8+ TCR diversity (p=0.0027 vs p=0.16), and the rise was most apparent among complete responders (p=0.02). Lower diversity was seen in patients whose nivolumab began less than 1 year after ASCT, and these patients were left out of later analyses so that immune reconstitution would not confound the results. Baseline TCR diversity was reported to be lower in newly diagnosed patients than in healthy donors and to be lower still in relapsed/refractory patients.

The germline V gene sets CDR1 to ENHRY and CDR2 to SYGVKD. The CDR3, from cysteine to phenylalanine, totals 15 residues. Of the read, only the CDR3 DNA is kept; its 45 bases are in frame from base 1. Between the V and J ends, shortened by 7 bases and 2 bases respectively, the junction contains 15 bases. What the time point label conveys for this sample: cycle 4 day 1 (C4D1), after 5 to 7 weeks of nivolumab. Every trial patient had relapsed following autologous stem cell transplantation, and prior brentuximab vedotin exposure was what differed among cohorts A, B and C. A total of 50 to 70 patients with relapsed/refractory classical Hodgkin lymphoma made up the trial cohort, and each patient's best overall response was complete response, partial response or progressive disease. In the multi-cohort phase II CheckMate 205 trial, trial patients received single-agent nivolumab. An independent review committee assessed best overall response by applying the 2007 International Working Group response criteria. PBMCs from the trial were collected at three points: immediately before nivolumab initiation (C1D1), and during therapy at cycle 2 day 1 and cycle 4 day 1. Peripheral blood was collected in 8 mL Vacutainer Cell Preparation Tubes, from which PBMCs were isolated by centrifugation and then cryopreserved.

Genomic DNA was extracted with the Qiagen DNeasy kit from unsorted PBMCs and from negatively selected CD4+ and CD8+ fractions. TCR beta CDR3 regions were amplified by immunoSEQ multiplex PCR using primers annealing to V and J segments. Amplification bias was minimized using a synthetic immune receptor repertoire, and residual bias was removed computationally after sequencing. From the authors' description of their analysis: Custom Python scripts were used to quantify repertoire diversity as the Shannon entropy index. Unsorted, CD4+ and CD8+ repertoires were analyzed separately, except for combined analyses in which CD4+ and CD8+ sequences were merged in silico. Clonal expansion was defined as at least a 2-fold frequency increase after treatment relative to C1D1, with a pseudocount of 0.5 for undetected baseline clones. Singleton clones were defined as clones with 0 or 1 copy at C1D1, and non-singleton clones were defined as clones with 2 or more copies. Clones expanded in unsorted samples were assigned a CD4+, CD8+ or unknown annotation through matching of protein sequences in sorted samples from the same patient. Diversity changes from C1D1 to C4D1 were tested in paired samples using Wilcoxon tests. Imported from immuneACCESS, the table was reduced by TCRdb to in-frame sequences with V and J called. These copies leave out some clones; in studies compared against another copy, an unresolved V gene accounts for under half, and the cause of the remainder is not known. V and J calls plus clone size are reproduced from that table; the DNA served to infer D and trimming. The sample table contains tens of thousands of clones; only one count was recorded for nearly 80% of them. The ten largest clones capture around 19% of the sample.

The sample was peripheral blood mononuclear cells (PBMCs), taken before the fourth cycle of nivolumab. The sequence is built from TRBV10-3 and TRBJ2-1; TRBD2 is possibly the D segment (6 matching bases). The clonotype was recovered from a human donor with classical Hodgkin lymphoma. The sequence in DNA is TGTGCCATCACCGGAAGCGGGCGCCCCTACAATGAGCAGTTCTTC. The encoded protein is CAITGSGRPYNEQFF.